This entry lists 12 T cell receptor beta chains sequenced from one sample in a study of pediatric ulcerative colitis. TCRdb's table, derived via immunoSEQ multiplex PCR, lists solely in-frame clones and lacks some. The sample lists about 64,000 clones; roughly nine tenths were seen once. The sample was blood. All receptors derive from a boy aged 5-17 years with severe ulcerative colitis.

The rearrangement joins TRBV9 to TRBJ2-1; weak D call: TRBD2 (6 bases). Germline CDR1 and CDR2: SGDLS and YYNGEE. With 0 bases removed from V and 12 bases from J, the gap between germline ends came to 13 bases. This CDR3 has 13 residues. Here the CDR3 DNA reads TGTGCCAGCAGCGTAGTGTCTAGCGAGGCGCAGTTCTTC. This translates into CASSVVSSEAQFF.

The chain employs TRBV27 and TRBJ2-3; weak D call: TRBD2 (5 bases). The ends were cut back, 7 bases at V and 3 bases at J, with 20 bases in the middle. CDR1 and CDR2 from the germline V gene are MNHEY and SMNVEV (reference sequence). The CDR3 contains 16 residues. This chain's CDR3 is CASNKLGVAMTDTQYF. The CDR3 bases are TGTGCCAGCAACAAGCTCGGGGTGGCTATGACAGATACGCAGTATTTT.

This clone was observed once. The rearrangement links TRBV6-5 to TRBJ2-7; 7 nucleotides match TRBD1. The CDR3 has 12 residues. V shed 8 bases and J 6 bases; nucleotides not matched to a gene: 7. CDR1 MNHEY and CDR2 SVGAGI come from the germline V gene. In DNA, the CDR3 is TGTGCCAGCGGCCAGACAGGGCCCGAGCAGTACTTC. It translates to CASGQTGPEQYF.

The rearrangement uses TRBV5-1 and TRBJ2-6; 7 nucleotides agree with TRBD1. The V gene's germline CDR1 is SGHRS and CDR2 YFSETQ. CDR3 length equals 17 residues. V lost 1 base and J lost 2; bases outside the gene matches: 6. The CDR3 loop reads CASSLRQGVAGANVLTF. The CDR3 nucleotides read TGCGCCAGCAGCTTGCGGCAGGGGGTAGCTGGGGCCAACGTCCTGACTTTC. The entire variable domain, with the rest obtained from reference TRBV5-1 and TRBJ2-6, is as follows: KAGVTQTPRYLIKTRGQQVTLSCSPISGHRSVSWYQQTPGQGLQFLFEYFSETQRNKGNFPGRFSGRQFSNSRSEMNVSTLELGDSALYLCASSLRQGVAGANVLTFGAGSRLTVL.

The rearrangement joins TRBV29-1 to TRBJ1-1, with D uncertain. The CDR3 totals 13 residues. Germline assignment: CDR1 SQVTM and CDR2 ANQGSEA. V lost 0 bases to trimming and J lost 1 base, with 6 bases between them. In DNA, the CDR3 is TGCAGCGTTGAAGATTTGGGGAACACTGAAGCTTTCTTT. Translation gives CSVEDLGNTEAFF.

This chain uses TRBV5-1 with TRBJ2-7; possible D gene TRBD1, 5 bases. Germline CDR1 and CDR2: SGHRS and YFSETQ. The CDR3 runs to 13 residues. V lost 3 bases to trimming and J lost 2 bases, with 9 bases between them. The CDR3 DNA follows: TGCGCCAGCAGCTGGACATACGCCTACGAGCAGTACTTC. This encodes CASSWTYAYEQYF.

This clone was found a few times. This chain's CDR3 is CASSQESRGFEQFF. The CDR3 DNA reads TGTGCCAGCAGCCAAGAATCTCGTGGATTTGAGCAGTTCTTC. The V gene is TRBV4-2, the J gene TRBJ2-1, with D unclear. V lost 0 bases and J lost 9, with 12 bases in between. Germline V gene data show CDR1 as LGHNA and CDR2 as YNFKEQ. This CDR3 is built from 14 residues.

As regards this clone: Other DNA sequences within the sample encode an identical CDR3. The rearrangement uses TRBV5-6 and TRBJ2-1, with TRBD2 matching over 11 bases. The trim removed 0 bases at V and 4 bases at J, leaving 3 bases unmatched. Germline-derived CDR1 and CDR2 are SGHDT and YYEEEE. The CDR3 spans 16 residues. CDR3 DNA sequence: TGTGCCAGCAGCTTGGGACTAGCGGGACCTTACAATGAGCAGTTCTTC. Translating it yields CASSLGLAGPYNEQFF.

CDR3 amino acids: CASTDGGNTIYF. CDR3 nucleotide sequence: TGTGCCAGTACGGACGGCGGAAACACCATATATTTT. The chain employs TRBV19 and TRBJ1-3, with unresolved D. The V end lost 7 bases, the J end lost 4 bases, and 8 bases lay between the germline ends. CDR1 is LNHDA, CDR2 SQIVND, per germline (reference sequence). The CDR3 has 12 amino acids. Full variable domain (remainder filled in from reference TRBV19 and TRBJ1-3): DGGITQSPKYLFRKEGQNVTLSCEQNLNHDAMYWYRQDPGQGLRLIYYSQIVNDFQKGDIAEGYSVSREKKESFPLTVTSAQKNPTAFYLCASTDGGNTIYFGEGSWLTVV.

The V gene is TRBV6-4, the J gene TRBJ2-2; no firm D call. CDR1 and CDR2 (germline): MRHNA, SNTAGT. V lost 0 bases to trimming and J lost 7 bases, with 3 bases between them. The CDR3 loop spans 12 amino acids. The CDR3 sequence: CASSDSGGELFF. The CDR3 DNA sequence: TGTGCCAGCAGTGACTCCGGCGGGGAGCTGTTTTTT.

The table lists this clone with a count of one. V is TRBV27 and J is TRBJ1-5; maybe TRBD1 (5 bases). Germline V CDR1 and CDR2: MNHEY, SMNVEV (reference sequence). Trimming left V 6 bases short and J 2 bases short, with 11 bases between. The CDR3 covers 14 residues. Written as DNA, the CDR3 is TGTGCCAGCAGCCCCCAAGGGGGCAATCAGCCCCAGCATTTT. This gives the protein CASSPQGGNQPQHF.

The chain links TRBV7-9 to TRBJ1-2; the match to TRBD1 covers 8 bases. The V and J ends lost 5 bases and 6 bases, in that order; junction bases with no gene match: 8. CDR1 and CDR2 (germline): SEHNR, FQNEAQ (reference sequence). The CDR3 contains 14 residues. The CDR3 is CASSDTSGGHGYTF. Written as DNA, the CDR3 is TGTGCCAGCAGCGACACATCAGGGGGCCATGGCTACACCTTC.